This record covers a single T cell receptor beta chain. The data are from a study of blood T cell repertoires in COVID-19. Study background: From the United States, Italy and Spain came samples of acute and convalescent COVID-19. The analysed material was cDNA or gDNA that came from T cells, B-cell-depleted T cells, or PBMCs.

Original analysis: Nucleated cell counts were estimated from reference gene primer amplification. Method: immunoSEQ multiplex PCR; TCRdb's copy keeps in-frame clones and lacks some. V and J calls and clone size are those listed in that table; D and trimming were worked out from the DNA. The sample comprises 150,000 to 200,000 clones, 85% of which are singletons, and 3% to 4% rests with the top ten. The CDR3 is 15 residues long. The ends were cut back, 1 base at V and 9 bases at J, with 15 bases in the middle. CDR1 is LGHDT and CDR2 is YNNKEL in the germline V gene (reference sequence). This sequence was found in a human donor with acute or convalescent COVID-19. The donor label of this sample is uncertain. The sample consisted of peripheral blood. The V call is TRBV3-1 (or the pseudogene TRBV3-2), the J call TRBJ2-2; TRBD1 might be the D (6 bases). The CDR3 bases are TGTGCCAGCAGCCAAGCGGGCAGGGGATTTAGGGAGCTGTTTTTT. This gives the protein CASSQAGRGFRELFF.